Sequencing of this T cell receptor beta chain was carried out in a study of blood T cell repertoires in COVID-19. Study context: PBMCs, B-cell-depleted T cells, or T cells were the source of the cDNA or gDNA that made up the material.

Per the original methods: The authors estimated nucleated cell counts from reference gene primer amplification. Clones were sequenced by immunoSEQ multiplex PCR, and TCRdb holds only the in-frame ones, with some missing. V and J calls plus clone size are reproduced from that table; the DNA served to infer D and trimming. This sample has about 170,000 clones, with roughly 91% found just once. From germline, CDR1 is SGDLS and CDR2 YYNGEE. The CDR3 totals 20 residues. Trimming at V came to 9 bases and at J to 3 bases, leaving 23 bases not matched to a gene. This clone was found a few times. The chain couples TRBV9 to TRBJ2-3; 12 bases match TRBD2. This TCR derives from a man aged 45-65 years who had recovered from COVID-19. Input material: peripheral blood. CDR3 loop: CATRLDNRPWTSGATDTQYF. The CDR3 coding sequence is TGTGCCACCCGACTCGATAACCGACCTTGGACTAGCGGGGCTACAGATACGCAGTATTTT.